The 25 T cell receptor beta chains given below trace back to one sample, sequenced in a study of T cells in Graves' hyperthyroidism and ophthalmopathy. Using RNA transcripts as the source, TCR beta CDR3 regions were amplified. The HTBI primer set drove a first-round RT-PCR of the TCR CDR3. MiXCR, applied by TCRdb to the multiplex PCR reads, yields one record per CDR3 protein. The table includes approximately 510,000 distinct CDR3 sequences, less than 25% detected once. Sequencing was performed on blood. The receptor source for this set is a man between 18 and 29 years old with Graves' hyperthyroidism.

This clonotype was picked up many times. This chain joins TRBV6-1 and TRBJ1-2; D is possibly TRBD1 (5 bases). The CDR3 consists of 15 residues. Germline V lookup: CDR1 MNHNS, CDR2 SASEGT. Trimming left V 6 bases short and J 3 bases short, with 17 bases between. The CDR3 reads CASSESTGSHYGYTF. CDR3 nucleotides: TGTGCCAGCAGCGAGAGTACAGGTTCCCACTATGGCTACACCTTC.

This clonotype occurred a few times. CDR3 sequence reads: CSASGVAAGMNTEAFF. CDR3 DNA: TGCAGTGCTAGCGGAGTCGCGGCGGGGATGAACACTGAAGCTTTCTTT. The genes are TRBV20-1 and TRBJ1-1; D is undetermined. This CDR3 is built from 16 residues. V lost 3 bases, J lost 0 bases, and 17 bases lay in between. Germline assignment: CDR1 DFQATT and CDR2 SNEGSKA (reference sequence).

The chain recombines TRBV18 with TRBJ2-7; unclear D gene. Germline assignment: CDR1 KGHSH and CDR2 LQKENI. The CDR3 runs 12 residues. V shed 4 bases and J shed 2 bases, with 6 bases lying between them. The CDR3 protein is CASSLNPYEQYF. Here the CDR3 DNA reads TGTGCCAGCTCACTTAATCCCTACGAGCAGTACTTC.

The table lists this clonotype with many counts. The J gene is TRBJ1-5, the V gene TRBV20-1; D ambiguous. Looked up from germline, CDR1 is DFQATT and CDR2 is SNEGSKA (reference sequence). The CDR3 is 13 amino acids. Trimming took off 1 base at V and 4 bases at J, with 8 bases between the two ends. In DNA, the CDR3 is TGCAGTGCTAGAGTGCGGGAGAATCAGCCCCAGCATTTT. Its protein is CSARVRENQPQHF.

This chain uses TRBV7-2 with TRBJ2-7; 9 bases align to TRBD1. J lost 5 bases, V lost 3 bases, and 8 bases had no gene match. Germline V gene sequence: CDR1 SGHTA, CDR2 FQGNSA. CDR3 length: 15 amino acids. The CDR3, as DNA: TGTGCCAGCAGCTTCTCCGGGACAGGGACAAACGAGCAGTACTTC. It translates to CASSFSGTGTNEQYF.

This chain links TRBV9 with TRBJ2-7; TRBD1 aligns across 8 bases. The CDR3 loop spans 14 amino acids. The ends lost 3 bases at V and 5 bases at J; junction bases unmatched: 7. Looked up from germline, CDR1 is SGDLS and CDR2 is YYNGEE. CDR3 nucleotide sequence: TGTGCCAGCAGCGCCGGGGGACAGGCCAACGAGCAGTACTTC. Translating it yields CASSAGGQANEQYF.

In its sample, this clonotype was seen once. The J gene is TRBJ1-2, the V gene TRBV7-9, with D possibly TRBD1 on 6 matching bases. V gave up 2 bases and J gave up 6 bases, with 13 bases separating them. The CDR3 runs to 14 residues. Germline assignment: CDR1 SEHNR and CDR2 FQNEAQ (reference sequence). CDR3 DNA sequence: TGTGCCAGCAGCTTATGGCACAGGGTGGATGGCTACACCTTC. Translation gives CASSLWHRVDGYTF.

This clonotype was counted at least ten times. The rearrangement uses TRBV7-9 and TRBJ1-2; D not resolved. Germline assignment: CDR1 SEHNR and CDR2 FQNEAQ (reference sequence). The CDR3 is made up of 14 amino acids. The V gene lost 1 base and the J gene lost 6 bases, with 12 bases spanning the gap. CDR3 sequence reads: CASSLEWGWHGYTF. In DNA, the CDR3 is TGTGCCAGCAGCTTAGAATGGGGTTGGCATGGCTACACCTTC.

The rearrangement links TRBV25-1 to TRBJ1-5; 8 nucleotides align to TRBD1. J gave up 7 bases and V 5 bases, and 7 bases lay outside the gene matches. The CDR3 consists of 14 residues. Per the germline V gene, CDR1 is MGHDK and CDR2 is SYGVNS. The CDR3 nucleotides are TGTGCCAGCAGTAAGACAGGGGACTACCAGCCCCAGCATTTT. Translated, it gives CASSKTGDYQPQHF.

Ten or more counts support this clonotype. The chain couples TRBV12-3 or TRBV12-4 to TRBJ2-7; D is perhaps TRBD1 or TRBD2 (5 bases each). Between the trimmed V and J ends, which lost 5 bases and 6 bases, there was a span of 11 bases. CDR3 length equals 12 residues. The DNA of the CDR3 is TGTGCCAGCAGTCGTCAGGGAGTCGAGCAGTACTTC. This codes for CASSRQGVEQYF.

This clonotype was seen repeatedly, ten times or more. This sequence joins TRBV12-3 or TRBV12-4 and TRBJ1-1; D call uncertain. The CDR3 runs to 12 residues. V lost 7 bases, J lost 7 bases, and 13 bases lay in between. The CDR3 sequence is CASNIGHGEAFF. The DNA of the CDR3 is TGTGCCAGCAACATTGGGCACGGTGAAGCTTTCTTT.

This clonotype was recorded many times. The genes are TRBV12-3 or TRBV12-4 and TRBJ1-5; weak D call: TRBD1 (5 bases). The length of the CDR3 is 14 residues. Trimming shortened V by 1 base and J by 7 bases, and 11 bases separated the two germline ends. CDR3 DNA sequence: TGTGCCAGCAGTTTAGTGACGGGGGACCAGCCCCAGCATTTT. Translating it yields CASSLVTGDQPQHF.

This clonotype was counted ten times or more. This rearrangement joins TRBV2 to TRBJ1-1, with TRBD1 as a possible D gene (6 bases). CDR1 and CDR2 from the germline V gene are SNHLY and FYNNEI. The CDR3 length is 12 residues. V lost 8 bases to trimming and J lost 6 bases, with 13 bases between them. This CDR3 is CASANRAPEAFF. The CDR3 DNA sequence: TGTGCCAGCGCTAACAGGGCGCCTGAAGCTTTCTTT.

V usage is TRBV19 and J usage is TRBJ2-6; TRBD2 agrees at 7 bases. CDR3 size: 16 residues. CDR1 LNHDA and CDR2 SQIVND come from the germline V gene (reference sequence). V trimming: 3 bases; J trimming: 2 bases; junction bases outside the gene matches: 4. In DNA, the CDR3 is TGTGCCAGTAGTATGGGAGGGCCGCCTGGGGCCAACGTCCTGACTTTC. Its protein product is CASSMGGPPGANVLTF.

This clonotype was detected only a few times. The chain has TRBV6-2 or TRBV6-3 and TRBJ2-5; no reliable D call. Per the germline V gene, CDR1 is MNHEY and CDR2 is SVGEGT. V dropped 2 bases and J dropped 5 bases, with 18 bases sitting between them. CDR3 length: 16 amino acids. CDR3 region: CASSYVLGFRDETQYF. Written as DNA, the CDR3 is TGTGCCAGCAGTTACGTCCTAGGGTTTCGCGATGAGACCCAGTACTTC.

Many counts were recorded for this clonotype. The chain carries TRBV19 and TRBJ1-5; tentatively, D is TRBD1 (5 bases). Trimming removed 8 bases at V and 0 bases at J, with 17 bases between. The germline CDR1 and CDR2 sequences are LNHDA and SQIVND (reference sequence). This CDR3 is 16 amino acids long. The CDR3 here is CASGPRQPPSNQPQHF. In nucleotides, the CDR3 is TGTGCCAGTGGTCCACGACAGCCACCTAGCAATCAGCCCCAGCATTTT.

Ten or more counts support this clonotype. The chain couples TRBV3-1 to TRBJ2-7; D tentatively fits TRBD1 or TRBD2 (5 bases each). CDR3 length: 15 amino acids. V was trimmed by 4 bases and J by 2 bases, leaving 15 bases between them. Germline assignment: CDR1 LGHDT and CDR2 YNNKEL (reference sequence). Here the CDR3 DNA reads TGTGCCAGCAGCCCGGGGCGGAGTGGGACCTACGAGCAGTACTTC. Encoded protein: CASSPGRSGTYEQYF.

The table lists this clonotype with many counts. This chain joins TRBV25-1 and TRBJ1-2; possibly TRBD1 for D (5 bases). Trimming removed 9 bases from V and 8 bases from J, with 13 bases in between. The CDR3 consists of 11 residues. Germline V gene sequence: CDR1 MGHDK, CDR2 SYGVNS. CDR3 region: CASAGLGGYTF. CDR3 nucleotides: TGTGCCAGTGCAGGGTTGGGCGGCTACACCTTC.

This clonotype has a handful of counts. An end of the junction differs from the germline gene, which may be a read error. The chain combines TRBV12-3 or TRBV12-4 with TRBJ1-2; 7 bases agree with TRBD1. The CDR3 loop spans 15 amino acids. This chain's CDR3 is CASSLGGRGKDGYTF. The CDR3 region has the DNA TGTGCCAGCAGCTTAGGGGGCAGGGGGAAAGATGGCTACACCTTC.

This clonotype appeared many times. The gene calls are TRBV28 and TRBJ2-5, with 7 bases fitting TRBD1. CDR1 is MDHEN and CDR2 is SYDVKM in the germline V gene. The CDR3 loop spans 15 amino acids. The V gene end was trimmed by 5 bases and the J gene end by 6 bases; junction bases not matched to a gene: 12. For the CDR3, the DNA is TGTGCCAGCAGTCGGGCCTCGACCAGGGGGAAGACCCAGTACTTC. Protein: CASSRASTRGKTQYF.

This chain connects TRBV4-1 to TRBJ1-3, with D unclear. The V end lost 6 bases, the J end lost 4 bases, and 16 bases lay between the germline ends. This CDR3 has 15 amino acids. Germline values: CDR1 MGHRA, CDR2 YSYEKL. CDR3 residues: CASRLRIGRGNTIYF. CDR3 nucleotides: TGCGCCAGCAGACTGAGGATCGGGAGGGGAAACACCATATATTTT.

This clonotype has a count of ten or more. The chain links TRBV6-5 to TRBJ2-5; the D gene is possibly TRBD2 (5 bases). The V end lost 7 bases, the J end lost 4 bases, and 19 bases lay between the germline ends. CDR3 length: 15 amino acids. The germline CDR1 and CDR2 sequences are MNHEY and SVGAGI. Written as DNA, the CDR3 is TGTGCCAGCACCCTGACCTACCGGGGTGGAGAGACCCAGTACTTC. Translated: CASTLTYRGGETQYF.

The chain combines TRBV20-1 with TRBJ2-7; 9 positions agree with TRBD2. V gave up 0 bases and J gave up 6 bases; unmatched junction bases: 6. The CDR3 spans 14 residues. Germline CDR1 reads DFQATT; CDR2 reads SNEGSKA (reference sequence). The CDR3 nucleotides read TGCAGTGCTAGAGACTCTAGCGGGGTTGTCGAGCAGTACTTC. This codes for CSARDSSGVVEQYF.

This clonotype was counted at least ten times. The chain combines TRBV6-5 with TRBJ1-3, with D uncertain. Germline CDR1 reads MNHEY; CDR2 reads SVGAGI. This CDR3 region has 16 residues. V lost 3 bases to trimming and J lost 0 bases, with 12 bases between them. CDR3 coding DNA: TGTGCCAGCAGTTATTCCGCCGTCTTCTCTGGAAACACCATATATTTT. Amino acids: CASSYSAVFSGNTIYF.

Concerning this clonotype itself: Possible read error: a much larger clone is one base away. A read error is likely, as this CDR3 ends without the conserved phenylalanine or tryptophan. The chain joins TRBV11-2 to TRBJ2-7, with 8 bases that match TRBD1. Germline CDR1 and CDR2: SGHAT and FQNNGV. This CDR3 comprises 15 residues. The J segment lost 2 bases and the V segment lost 4 bases, leaving 7 bases of the junction unmatched. CDR3 in amino acids: CASSSPGTGPYEQYS. The CDR3 DNA reads TGTGCCAGCAGCTCGCCCGGGACAGGACCCTACGAGCAGTACTCC.